These 31 T cell receptor beta chains originate from one sample sequenced in a study of vaccination effects on CD4 cells after COVID-19. Using immunoSEQ multiplex PCR, the repertoire was profiled, and TCRdb retains in-frame clones only, with some absent. This table holds roughly 41,000 clones, 65% to 75% found once. These receptors are not linked to any known antigen. Before any sequencing was done, the ViraFEST assay used viral peptide pools to expand antigen-specific CD4+ T cells. Following 10 days of culture, CD4+ T cells were isolated. Vaccination of participants consisted of two doses of either the BNT162b2 or mRNA-1273 vaccine. This sample comprised CD4+ T cells from PBMCs cultured with HCoV-OC43 spike peptides, obtained after COVID-19 vaccination. The subset: HCoV-OC43 spike overlapping peptide pool stimulation. These receptors all come from a human donor who received a COVID-19 vaccine.

The genes are TRBV7-9 and TRBJ2-3; 10 bases are a match to TRBD2. Per germline, CDR1 SEHNR and CDR2 FQNEAQ (reference sequence). The CDR3 extends over 14 amino acids. The V segment lost 6 bases and the J segment 2 bases; nucleotides outside the gene matches: 2. In DNA form, the CDR3 reads TGTGCCAGCAGTGGACTAGCGGACACAGATACGCAGTATTTT. Amino acid sequence: CASSGLADTDTQYF.

This chain links TRBV2 with TRBJ2-3; 9 nucleotides align to TRBD1. CDR3 length: 14 amino acids. CDR1 SNHLY and CDR2 FYNNEI come from the germline V gene. The J segment lost 9 bases and the V segment lost 5 bases, leaving 9 bases of the junction unmatched. The CDR3 DNA reads as TGTGCCAGCAGTCTAGGTTCCGGGACAGGGACGCAGTATTTT. It is translated as CASSLGSGTGTQYF.

The gene calls are TRBV9 and TRBJ2-5, with D perhaps being TRBD1 or TRBD2 (6 bases each). Germline V CDR1 and CDR2: SGDLS, YYNGEE. V dropped 7 bases and J dropped 1 base, with 14 bases sitting between them. The CDR3 has 14 residues. The CDR3 DNA is TGTGCCAGCGCACGAGGGGGGATCCAAGAGACCCAGTACTTC. Its protein is CASARGGIQETQYF. Full variable domain (outside the CDR3, taken from reference TRBV9 and TRBJ2-5): DSGVTQTPKHLITATGQRVTLRCSPRSGDLSVYWYQQSLDQGLQFLIQYYNGEERAKGNILERFSAQQFPDLHSELNLSSLELGDSALYFCASARGGIQETQYFGPGTRLLVL.

The chain uses TRBV4-1 and TRBJ1-2; TRBD1 agrees at 9 bases. The CDR3 sequence is 15 residues long. Losses at the gene ends were 2 bases for V and 3 bases for J; bases not matched to a gene: 4. CDR1 and CDR2 (germline): MGHRA, YSYEKL. CDR3 in amino acids: CASSQSGQGDYGYTF. CDR3 DNA: TGCGCCAGCAGCCAATCGGGACAGGGAGACTATGGCTACACCTTC.

V usage is TRBV5-1 and J usage is TRBJ1-2, with D maybe TRBD1 (5 bases). The germline V gene encodes CDR1 SGHRS and CDR2 YFSETQ. The CDR3 is made up of 14 amino acids. Trimming shortened V by 4 bases and J by 2 bases, and 12 bases separated the two germline ends. CDR3 bases: TGCGCCAGCAGCAGGGGACCGGCGAACTATGGCTACACCTTC. Encoded protein: CASSRGPANYGYTF.

The V call is TRBV5-1, the J call TRBJ2-7; 9 bases map to TRBD1. J gave up 7 bases and V 0 bases, and 11 bases lay outside the gene matches. Germline values: CDR1 SGHRS, CDR2 YFSETQ. The CDR3 extends over 16 amino acids. CDR3 nucleotides: TGCGCCAGCAGCTTGGACCCAACAGGGGGCGCGGGGGAGCAGTACTTC. Translating it yields CASSLDPTGGAGEQYF.

This chain connects TRBV4-1 to TRBJ1-2, with D possibly matching TRBD1 (5 bases). This CDR3 is 15 amino acids long. Germline V gene data show CDR1 as MGHRA and CDR2 as YSYEKL. Trimming pared 1 base from V and 5 bases from J, leaving 14 bases between. The DNA for the CDR3 is TGCGCCAGCAGCCAAGTGGTCTGGGACTTTTATGGCTACACCTTC. This gives the protein CASSQVVWDFYGYTF.

The chain is built from TRBV11-2 and TRBJ2-5, with D perhaps TRBD2 (5 bases). CDR1 and CDR2 from the germline V gene are SGHAT and FQNNGV. With 6 bases removed from V and 7 bases from J, the gap between germline ends came to 15 bases. CDR3 length: 13 residues. CDR3 loop: CASSQSGPGTQYF. The CDR3 region has the DNA TGTGCCAGCAGTCAAAGCGGACCGGGGACCCAGTACTTC.

The rearrangement joins TRBV7-2 to TRBJ2-4; TRBD1 matches 7 bases. Per germline, CDR1 SGHTA and CDR2 FQGNSA. CDR3 size: 15 residues. J gave up 5 bases and V 5 bases, and 9 bases lay outside the gene matches. The CDR3 is CASSTKTGLENIQYF. CDR3 DNA sequence: TGTGCCAGCAGCACTAAGACAGGGCTGGAAAACATTCAGTACTTC.

The sample holds one count of this clone. The chain uses TRBV7-9 and TRBJ2-1; 13 bases map to TRBD2. The junction had 13 bases not matched to a gene; V was cut back by 5 bases and J by 6 bases. There are 18 residues in the CDR3. Per germline, CDR1 SEHNR and CDR2 FQNEAQ (reference sequence). CDR3 residues: CASSPRGRGLAGPNEQFF. The CDR3 nucleotides read TGTGCCAGCAGCCCCAGGGGTCGGGGACTAGCGGGACCCAATGAGCAGTTCTTC.

This clone was observed a handful of times. The chain employs TRBV5-6 and TRBJ2-3, with a tentative D call TRBD2 (7 bases). Between the trimmed V and J ends, which lost 5 bases and 3 bases, there was a span of 13 bases. Germline V gene lookup returns CDR1 SGHDT and CDR2 YYEEEE. CDR3 size: 14 residues. DNA of the CDR3: TGTGCCAGCAGTGGGGGGGGGCCGACAGATACGCAGTATTTT. It specifies CASSGGGPTDTQYF.

The V call is TRBV5-1, the J call TRBJ2-5, with unresolved D. The CDR3 has 15 residues. The V gene's germline CDR1 is SGHRS and CDR2 YFSETQ. V was pared by 1 base and J by 1 base, with 11 bases between. The CDR3 region is CASSLSYSPQETQYF. The CDR3 DNA sequence: TGCGCCAGCAGCTTGTCGTACAGCCCCCAAGAGACCCAGTACTTC.

The V call is TRBV21-1, the J call TRBJ2-3. TRBV21-1 counts as a pseudogene. This CDR3 has 16 amino acids. The CDR3 DNA reads TGTGCCAGCAGTCAGTTTCTGGACCGCAGCACAGATACGCAGTATTTT. Encoded protein: CASSQFLDRSTDTQYF.

The chain couples TRBV7-9 to TRBJ2-7, with 9 bases that match TRBD1. This CDR3 is built from 16 residues. CDR1 is SEHNR, CDR2 FQNEAQ, per germline (reference sequence). V lost 3 bases to trimming and J lost 5 bases; unmatched junction nucleotides: 11. The CDR3 spells CASSFLGGQGYDEQYF. As DNA, the CDR3 is TGTGCCAGCAGCTTTTTAGGGGGACAGGGATACGACGAGCAGTACTTC.

There are a few counts of this clone. The chain carries TRBV19 and TRBJ2-7; 8 nucleotides agree with TRBD2. V was pared by 1 base and J by 0 bases, with 2 bases of the junction left unmatched. The CDR3 totals 15 residues. In germline, CDR1 is LNHDA, CDR2 SQIVND (reference sequence). The CDR3 loop reads CASSIGLASSYEQYF. CDR3 coding DNA: TGTGCCAGTAGTATAGGACTAGCGTCCTCCTACGAGCAGTACTTC.

The chain combines TRBV5-1 with TRBJ2-7; a possible D gene is TRBD1 (7 bases). Germline assignment: CDR1 SGHRS and CDR2 YFSETQ. V was pared by 3 bases and J by 5 bases, with 12 bases between. The CDR3 has 13 amino acids. CDR3 DNA: TGCGCCAGCAGCTCCCAGGGGGGTAACGAGCAGTACTTC. Translated, it gives CASSSQGGNEQYF.

In this sample, this clone turned up a few times. V gene TRBV4-1 combines with J gene TRBJ1-4, with D tentatively TRBD1 (5 bases). This CDR3 spans 18 amino acids. The germline V and J ends were trimmed by 3 bases and 8 bases, with 25 bases remaining between them. Germline CDR1 and CDR2: MGHRA and YSYEKL. CDR3 residues: CASSQLTITGTAGEKLFF. CDR3 DNA: TGCGCCAGCAGCCAGCTGACCATCACCGGGACCGCGGGCGAAAAACTGTTTTTT.

The chain has TRBV4-2 and TRBJ2-5; 11 bases match TRBD2. The V gene end was trimmed by 8 bases and the J gene end by 3 bases; junction bases not matched to a gene: 8. The length of the CDR3 is 15 residues. Germline V gene data show CDR1 as LGHNA and CDR2 as YNFKEQ. This CDR3 is CASGASGGPEETQYF. The CDR3, as DNA: TGTGCCAGCGGGGCTAGCGGGGGGCCGGAAGAGACCCAGTACTTC.

In its sample, this clone was seen a few times. V is TRBV12-3 or TRBV12-4 and J is TRBJ1-2, with a tentative D call TRBD1 (6 bases). V was clipped by 5 bases and J by 8 bases, with 9 bases between them. CDR3 length: 11 amino acids. CDR3 nucleotide sequence: TGTGCCAGCAGTCCGGGGGGCGGCTACACCTTC. Translating it yields CASSPGGGYTF.

This clone was counted only a few times. The chain joins TRBV15 to TRBJ2-5; possible D gene TRBD1, 5 bases. Trimming pared 0 bases from V and 5 bases from J, leaving 10 bases between. The germline V gene encodes CDR1 LNHNV and CDR2 YYDKDF (reference sequence). The CDR3 consists of 14 residues. CDR3 sequence reads: CATSRDQGSETQYF. The CDR3 nucleotides read TGTGCCACCAGCAGAGACCAGGGATCGGAGACCCAGTACTTC.

This clone has a single count. The genes are TRBV3-1 (or the pseudogene TRBV3-2) and TRBJ2-7; D is unresolved. CDR1 is LGHDT, CDR2 YNNKEL, per germline (reference sequence). The germline V and J ends were trimmed by 4 bases and 4 bases, with 14 bases remaining between them. The CDR3 covers 14 residues. The CDR3 DNA reads TGTGCCAGCAGCCGACACACTACGGCTTACGAGCAGTACTTC. As protein: CASSRHTTAYEQYF.

The V and J genes are TRBV7-6 and TRBJ1-3; 7 nucleotides agree with TRBD1. Germline CDR1 is SGHVS and CDR2 is FNYEAQ. After removal of 5 bases from V and 2 bases from J, the junction contained 6 bases not matched to a gene. The CDR3 has 15 amino acids. The CDR3 DNA is TGTGCCAGCAGCCCAATGACAGGGCCTGGAAACACCATATATTTT. It translates to CASSPMTGPGNTIYF. Full variable domain (missing parts from reference TRBV7-6 and TRBJ1-3): GAGVSQSPRYKVTKRGQDVALRCDPISGHVSLYWYRQALGQGPEFLTYFNYEAQQDKSGLPNDRFSAERPEGSISTLTIQRTEQRDSAMYRCASSPMTGPGNTIYFGEGSWLTVV.

The rearrangement joins TRBV6-1 to TRBJ2-2; D gene uncertain. Germline assignment: CDR1 MNHNS and CDR2 SASEGT. The V end lost 2 bases, the J end lost 4 bases, and 8 bases lay between the germline ends. CDR3 size: 14 residues. For the CDR3, the DNA is TGTGCCAGCAGTGAACAAAAGCGCACCGGGGAGCTGTTTTTT. It yields the protein CASSEQKRTGELFF.

The chain combines TRBV27 with TRBJ2-7, with D tentatively TRBD1 (5 bases). The CDR3 loop spans 16 amino acids. Trimming left V 5 bases short and J 2 bases short, with 19 bases between. Germline V lookup: CDR1 MNHEY, CDR2 SMNVEV (reference sequence). The CDR3 nucleotides are TGTGCCAGCAGTCTTCAGGGTGCCGCGACCGCCTACGAGCAGTACTTC. It translates to CASSLQGAATAYEQYF.

This clone was observed once. The same CDR3 can be traced to other DNA sequences in this sample. The rearrangement joins TRBV6-8 to TRBJ2-7, with D tentatively TRBD2 (6 bases). There are 21 residues in the CDR3. Trimming cost V 2 bases and J 5 bases, with 34 bases left between them. The germline CDR1 and CDR2 sequences are MNHGY and SAAAGT. DNA of the CDR3: TGTGCCAGCAGTTACCCCGTTACTAGTAGCGGTAGTTTTCCCTTGAGCGACGAGCAGTACTTC. Translating gives CASSYPVTSSGSFPLSDEQYF.

The V call is TRBV19, the J call TRBJ2-2, with TRBD2 identical over 7 bases. Germline CDR1 and CDR2: LNHDA and SQIVND (reference sequence). This CDR3 comprises 18 residues. J gave up 0 bases and V 5 bases, and 12 bases lay outside the gene matches. This chain's CDR3 is CASSATLGTTPNTGELFF. The CDR3 DNA reads TGTGCCAGTAGTGCCACACTAGGGACTACTCCGAACACCGGGGAGCTGTTTTTT.

The chain has TRBV19 and TRBJ1-5; 7 bases fit TRBD1. With 11 bases clipped from V and 4 bases from J, the junction kept 11 bases outside the gene matches. Germline values: CDR1 LNHDA, CDR2 SQIVND (reference sequence). This CDR3 comprises 14 residues. The CDR3: CAGGKGTVNQPQHF. The CDR3 bases are TGTGCCGGCGGAAAGGGGACAGTAAATCAGCCCCAGCATTTT. Using reference TRBV19 and TRBJ1-5 for the parts outside the CDR3, the full variable domain is DGGITQSPKYLFRKEGQNVTLSCEQNLNHDAMYWYRQDPGQGLRLIYYSQIVNDFQKGDIAEGYSVSREKKESFPLTVTSAQKNPTAFYLCAGGKGTVNQPQHFGDGTRLSIL.

The V and J genes are TRBV27 and TRBJ2-3, with D hard to call. The CDR3 spans 15 residues. V lost 2 bases and J 7 bases, leaving 16 bases between the germline ends. The germline gives CDR1 MNHEY, CDR2 SMNVEV (reference sequence). The CDR3 loop is CASSLNGPSPYTQYF. In nucleotides, the CDR3 is TGTGCCAGCAGTTTAAATGGTCCGTCTCCTTATACGCAGTATTTT.

The chain employs TRBV5-1 and TRBJ2-1; 14 bases align to TRBD2. Germline V CDR1 and CDR2: SGHRS, YFSETQ. Unmatched junction bases numbered 10, after V lost 4 bases and J lost 1 base. The CDR3 has 19 amino acids. The CDR3 coding sequence is TGCGCCAGCAGCACATCGACTAGCGGGAGGGCCCGGTCCTACAATGAGCAGTTCTTC. Translation gives CASSTSTSGRARSYNEQFF.

The genes are TRBV12-2 and TRBJ1-4. TRBV12-2 is deemed a pseudogene. This CDR3 comprises 11 residues. CDR3 bases: TGTGCAAGTTTGGGGGGGGAAAAACTGTTTTTT. Translating gives CASLGGEKLFF.

The chain uses TRBV30 and TRBJ1-1; 7 bases agree with TRBD1. This CDR3 has 16 amino acids. Germline V gives CDR1 GTSNPN, CDR2 SVGIG (reference sequence). V dropped 1 base and J dropped 2; count of bases not matched to a gene: 10. The CDR3 coding sequence is TGTGCCTGGAGTGCCTGGGACAGAATTATAAACACTGAAGCTTTCTTT. This sequence encodes CAWSAWDRIINTEAFF.